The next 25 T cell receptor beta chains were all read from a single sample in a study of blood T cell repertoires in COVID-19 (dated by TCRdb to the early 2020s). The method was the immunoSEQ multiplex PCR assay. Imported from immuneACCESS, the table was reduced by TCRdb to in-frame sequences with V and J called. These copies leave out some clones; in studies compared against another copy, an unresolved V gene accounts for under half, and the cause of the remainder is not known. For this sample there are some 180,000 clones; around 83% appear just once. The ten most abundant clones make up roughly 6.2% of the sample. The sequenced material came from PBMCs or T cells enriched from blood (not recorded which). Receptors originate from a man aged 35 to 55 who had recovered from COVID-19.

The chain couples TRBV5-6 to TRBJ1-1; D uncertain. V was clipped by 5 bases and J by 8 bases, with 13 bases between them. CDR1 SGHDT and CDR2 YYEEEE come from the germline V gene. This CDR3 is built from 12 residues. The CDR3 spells CASSWAQREAFF. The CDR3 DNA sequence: TGTGCCAGCAGTTGGGCCCAACGGGAAGCTTTCTTT.

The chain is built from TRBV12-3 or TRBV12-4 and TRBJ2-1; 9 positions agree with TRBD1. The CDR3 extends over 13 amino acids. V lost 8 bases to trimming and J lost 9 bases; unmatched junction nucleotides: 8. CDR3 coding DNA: TGTGCCAGCGGCCGGGACAGGGCGACTGAGCAGTTCTTC. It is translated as CASGRDRATEQFF.

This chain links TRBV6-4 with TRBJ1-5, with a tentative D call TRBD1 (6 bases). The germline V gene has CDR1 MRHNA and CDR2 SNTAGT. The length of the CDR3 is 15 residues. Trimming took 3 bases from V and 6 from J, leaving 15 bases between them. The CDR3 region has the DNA TGTGCCAGCAGTGATATGGCAGGGGACGGTCAGCCCCAGCATTTT. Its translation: CASSDMAGDGQPQHF.

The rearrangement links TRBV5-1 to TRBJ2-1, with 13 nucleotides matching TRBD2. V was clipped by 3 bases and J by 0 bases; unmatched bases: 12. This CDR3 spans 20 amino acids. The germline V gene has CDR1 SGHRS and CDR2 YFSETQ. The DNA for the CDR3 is TGCGCCAGCAGCTATCCGGGACTAGCGGGACTAGAGAGCTCCTACAATGAGCAGTTCTTC. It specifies CASSYPGLAGLESSYNEQFF. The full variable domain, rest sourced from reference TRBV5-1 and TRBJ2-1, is KAGVTQTPRYLIKTRGQQVTLSCSPISGHRSVSWYQQTPGQGLQFLFEYFSETQRNKGNFPGRFSGRQFSNSRSEMNVSTLELGDSALYLCASSYPGLAGLESSYNEQFFGPGTRLTVL.

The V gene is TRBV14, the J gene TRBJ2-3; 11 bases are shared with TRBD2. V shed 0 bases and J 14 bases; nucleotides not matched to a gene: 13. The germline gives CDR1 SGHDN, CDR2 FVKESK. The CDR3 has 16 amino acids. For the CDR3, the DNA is TGTGCCAGCAGCCAAGAAAGGCCTTCACTAGCGGGAGAACTGTATTTT. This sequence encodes CASSQERPSLAGELYF.

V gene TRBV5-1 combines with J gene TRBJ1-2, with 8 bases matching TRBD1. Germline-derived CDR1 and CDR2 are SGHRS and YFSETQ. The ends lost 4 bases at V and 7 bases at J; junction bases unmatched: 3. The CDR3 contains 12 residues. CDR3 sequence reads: CASSTDRGGYTF. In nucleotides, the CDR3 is TGCGCCAGCAGCACAGACAGGGGTGGCTACACCTTC.

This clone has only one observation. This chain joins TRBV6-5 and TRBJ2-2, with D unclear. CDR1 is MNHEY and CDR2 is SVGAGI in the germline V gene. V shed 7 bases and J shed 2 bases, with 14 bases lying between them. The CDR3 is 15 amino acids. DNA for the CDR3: TGTGCCAGCACCCCCCGTCGCGTAAACACCGGGGAGCTGTTTTTT. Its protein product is CASTPRRVNTGELFF.

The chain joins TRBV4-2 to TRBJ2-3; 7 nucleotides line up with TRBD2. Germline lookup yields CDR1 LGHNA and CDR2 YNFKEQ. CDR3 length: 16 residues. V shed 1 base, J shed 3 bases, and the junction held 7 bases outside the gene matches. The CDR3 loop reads CASSQAGGSLTDTQYF. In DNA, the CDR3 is TGTGCCAGCAGCCAAGCGGGCGGGAGTTTAACAGATACGCAGTATTTT.

The DNA for the CDR3 is TGTGCCAGCAGCTGGACAGGGGTGGACGAGCAGTACTTC. Amino acid sequence: CASSWTGVDEQYF. The chain is built from TRBV5-4 and TRBJ2-7; 9 positions agree with TRBD1. Trimming removed 3 bases from V and 5 bases from J; junction bases left unmatched: 3. CDR3 length: 13 amino acids. Looked up from germline, CDR1 is SGHNT and CDR2 is YYREEE (reference sequence).

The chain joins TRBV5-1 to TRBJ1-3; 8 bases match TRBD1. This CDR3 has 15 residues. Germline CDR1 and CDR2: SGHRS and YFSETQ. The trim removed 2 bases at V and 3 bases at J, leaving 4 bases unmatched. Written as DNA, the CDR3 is TGCGCCAGCAGCTTCGGACAGGGAGATGGAAACACCATATATTTT. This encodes CASSFGQGDGNTIYF.

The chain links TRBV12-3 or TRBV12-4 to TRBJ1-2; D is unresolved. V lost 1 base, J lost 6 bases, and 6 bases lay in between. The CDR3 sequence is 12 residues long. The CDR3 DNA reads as TGTGCCAGCAGTTTAGGGCGGCATGGCTACACCTTC. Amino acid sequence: CASSLGRHGYTF.

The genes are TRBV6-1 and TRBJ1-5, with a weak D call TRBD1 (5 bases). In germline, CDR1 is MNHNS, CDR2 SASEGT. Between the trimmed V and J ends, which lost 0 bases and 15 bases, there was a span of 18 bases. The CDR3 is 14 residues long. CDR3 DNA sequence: TGTGCCAGCAGTGAAGCGCTTCTAGGGGCCCAATTGCATTTT. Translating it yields CASSEALLGAQLHF.

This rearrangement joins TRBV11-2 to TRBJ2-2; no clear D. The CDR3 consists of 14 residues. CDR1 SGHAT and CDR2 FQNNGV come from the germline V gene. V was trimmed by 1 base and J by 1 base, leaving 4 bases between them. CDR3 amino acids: CASSLGGNTGELFF. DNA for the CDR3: TGTGCCAGCAGCTTAGGAGGGAACACCGGGGAGCTGTTTTTT.

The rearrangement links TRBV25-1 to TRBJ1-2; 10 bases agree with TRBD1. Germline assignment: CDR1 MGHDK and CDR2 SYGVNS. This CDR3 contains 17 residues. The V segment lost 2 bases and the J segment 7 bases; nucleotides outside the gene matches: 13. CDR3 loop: CASSEPEPGQGMLGYTF. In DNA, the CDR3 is TGTGCCAGCAGTGAACCCGAACCGGGACAGGGGATGCTTGGCTACACCTTC.

CDR3 bases: TGTGCCTGGAGTGGAGCCTATGGCTACACCTTC. It yields the protein CAWSGAYGYTF. This chain joins TRBV30 and TRBJ1-2; D is unclear. Germline lookup yields CDR1 GTSNPN and CDR2 SVGIG (reference sequence). This CDR3 is built from 11 residues. V gave up 1 base and J gave up 4 bases, with 4 bases separating them.

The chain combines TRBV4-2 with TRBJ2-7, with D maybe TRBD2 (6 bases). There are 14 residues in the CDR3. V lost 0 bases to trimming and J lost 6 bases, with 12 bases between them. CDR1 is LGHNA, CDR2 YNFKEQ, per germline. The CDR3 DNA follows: TGTGCCAGCAGCCAAGATCCCCAGGAGGGCGAGCAGTACTTC. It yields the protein CASSQDPQEGEQYF.

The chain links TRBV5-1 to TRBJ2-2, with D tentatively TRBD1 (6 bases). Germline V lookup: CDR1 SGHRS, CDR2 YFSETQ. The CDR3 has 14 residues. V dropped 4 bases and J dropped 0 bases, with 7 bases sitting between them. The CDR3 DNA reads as TGCGCCAGCAGCGGGGACACGAACACCGGGGAGCTGTTTTTT. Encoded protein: CASSGDTNTGELFF.

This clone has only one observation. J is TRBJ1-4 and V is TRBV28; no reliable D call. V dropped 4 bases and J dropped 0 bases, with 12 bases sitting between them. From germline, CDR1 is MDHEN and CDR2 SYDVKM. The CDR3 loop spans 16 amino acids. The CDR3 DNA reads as TGTGCCAGCAGTTCTCTCCGCAGTGCAACTAATGAAAAACTGTTTTTT. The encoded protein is CASSSLRSATNEKLFF.

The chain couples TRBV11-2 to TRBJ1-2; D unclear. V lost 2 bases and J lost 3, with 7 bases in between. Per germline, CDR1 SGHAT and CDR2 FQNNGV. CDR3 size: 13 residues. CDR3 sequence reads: CASSLHGYYGYTF. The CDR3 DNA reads TGTGCCAGCAGCTTACACGGTTACTATGGCTACACCTTC.

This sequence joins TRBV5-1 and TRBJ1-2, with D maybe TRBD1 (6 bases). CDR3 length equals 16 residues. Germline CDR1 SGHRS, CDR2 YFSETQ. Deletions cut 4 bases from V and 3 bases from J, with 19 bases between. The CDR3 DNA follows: TGCGCCAGCAGCGGAGGACTGGGGGCAGGAGACTATGGCTACACCTTC. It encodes CASSGGLGAGDYGYTF.

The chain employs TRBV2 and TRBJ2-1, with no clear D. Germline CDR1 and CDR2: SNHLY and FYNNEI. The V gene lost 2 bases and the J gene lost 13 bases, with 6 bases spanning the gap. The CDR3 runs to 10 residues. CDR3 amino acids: CASSEHSQFF. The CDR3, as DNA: TGTGCCAGCAGTGAACACTCACAGTTCTTC.

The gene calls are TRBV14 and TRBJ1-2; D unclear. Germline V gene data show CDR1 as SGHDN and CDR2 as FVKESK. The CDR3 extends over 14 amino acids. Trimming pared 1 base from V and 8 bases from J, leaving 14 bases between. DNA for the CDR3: TGTGCCAGCAGCCAAGTCCCCTCGGCGGGCGGCTACACCTTC. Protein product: CASSQVPSAGGYTF.

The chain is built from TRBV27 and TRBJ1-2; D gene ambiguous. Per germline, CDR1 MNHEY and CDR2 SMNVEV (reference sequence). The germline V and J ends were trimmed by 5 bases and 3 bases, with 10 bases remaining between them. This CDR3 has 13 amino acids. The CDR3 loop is CASSPASDYGYTF. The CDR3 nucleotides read TGTGCCAGCAGTCCCGCCTCGGACTATGGCTACACCTTC.

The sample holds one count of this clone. Written as DNA, the CDR3 is TGCGCCAGCAGCCAGACAACTGGAAACACCATATATTTT. Translation: CASSQTTGNTIYF. The J gene is TRBJ1-3, the V gene TRBV4-1; the D is unclear. V was cut by 3 bases and J by 2 bases, with 5 bases left in between. This CDR3 is built from 13 residues. The germline V gene has CDR1 MGHRA and CDR2 YSYEKL.

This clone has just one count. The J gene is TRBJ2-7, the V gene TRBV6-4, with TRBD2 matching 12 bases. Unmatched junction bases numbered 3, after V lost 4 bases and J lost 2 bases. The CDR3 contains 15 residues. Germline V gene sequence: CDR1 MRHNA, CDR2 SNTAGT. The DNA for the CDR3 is TGTGCCAGCAGTGTGACTAGCGGGGGTCCCTACGAGCAGTACTTC. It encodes CASSVTSGGPYEQYF.